Listed below are T cell receptor beta chains from one sample, sequenced in a study of T-cell reconstitution after alpha-beta-depleted transplantation in children. TCRdb redid the calling of the PCR reads with MiXCR, one entry per CDR3 protein. The repertoire holds 480,000 or so distinct CDR3 sequences, with over 9.5% as singletons. This material consisted of PBMCs, taken before TCRalphabeta/CD19-depleted stem cell transplant. Source of these receptors: a child under 10 years old with inherited bone marrow failure, due to receive a stem cell transplant. Both conserved end residues are trimmed from each CDR3.

v_call	j_call	cdr3_aa
TRBV12-3/TRBV12-4	TRBJ1-1	ASTNYRLNTEAF
TRBV4-3	TRBJ2-1	ASSQDWAGGNGEQF
TRBV24-1	TRBJ1-2	ATSERDYGGYT
TRBV28	TRBJ2-7	ASSLQLAGASEQY
TRBV29-1	TRBJ2-5	SVEGGLAETQY
TRBV27	TRBJ1-5	ASSSARQGAAQPQH
TRBV9	TRBJ2-1	ASSVDATGYNEQF
TRBV30	TRBJ2-3	AWSVVGTDTQY
TRBV29-1	TRBJ1-1	SVEDPKGVEAF
TRBV24-1	TRBJ1-5	ATSGRNQPQH
TRBV27	TRBJ2-1	ASSLSAGDPNEQF
TRBV12-3/TRBV12-4	TRBJ2-2	ASSLWETGELF
TRBV12-3/TRBV12-4	TRBJ2-2	ASSPYERETNTGELF
TRBV6-5	TRBJ1-2	ASSYRQGQGYT
TRBV5-1	TRBJ1-1	ASSPGQGGTEAF
TRBV12-3/TRBV12-4	TRBJ2-1	ASSRGVSYNEQF
TRBV4-2	TRBJ2-1	ASSLRTDTYNEQF
TRBV18	TRBJ1-6	ASSPDLQTSLH
TRBV20-1	TRBJ2-2	SARWRDSTGELF
TRBV3-1	TRBJ2-1	ASSRRLAGGYNEQF
TRBV11-2	TRBJ2-1	ASSLGTKINYNEQF
TRBV30	TRBJ1-1	AWSDRTRGSTEAF
TRBV5-1	TRBJ2-7	ASSFGLGYEQY
TRBV28	TRBJ2-3	ASSLLLVGGTDTQY
TRBV12-3/TRBV12-4	TRBJ2-3	ASSTGLAGRADTQY
TRBV7-8	TRBJ2-5	ASGGLTGGEGETQY
TRBV20-1	TRBJ2-3	SASYPVDSLRTDTQY
TRBV7-9	TRBJ2-1	ASSQTGEQF
TRBV20-1	TRBJ2-3	SAGDPRSASTDTQY